The TCR beta chain under discussion was sequenced for a study of cytomegalovirus exposure and HLA in healthy donors. General study results and limits: Previously analyzed data showed that most TCR beta V segments were productive at a frequency of about 87% or about 30%.

To note about this clone: The antigen is unknown.

J lost 0 bases, V lost 2 bases, and 3 bases had no gene match. The length of the CDR3 is 15 residues. Germline V gene sequence: CDR1 MNHEY, CDR2 SVGAGI. The study ran its PCR with 60 Vbeta and 13 Jbeta primers. Assay: immunoSEQ multiplex PCR; the TCRdb copy retains only in-frame clones and omits some. The sample shows about 190,000 clones, roughly 81% of them seen only once. The origin of this receptor is a woman in her thirties in good health and CMV-seropositive. The chain links TRBV6-5 to TRBJ1-1; TRBD1 aligns across 7 bases. Sequencing input: PBMCs. CDR3 DNA sequence: TGTGCCAGCAGTTACGAGGGACAGATGAACACTGAAGCTTTCTTT. Amino acid sequence: CASSYEGQMNTEAFF.